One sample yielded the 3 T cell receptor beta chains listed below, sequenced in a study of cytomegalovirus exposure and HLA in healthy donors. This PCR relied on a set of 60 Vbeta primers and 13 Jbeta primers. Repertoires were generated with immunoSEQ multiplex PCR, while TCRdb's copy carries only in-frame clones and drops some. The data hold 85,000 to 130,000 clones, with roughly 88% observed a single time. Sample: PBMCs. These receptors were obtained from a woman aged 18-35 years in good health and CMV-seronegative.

CDR3 sequence: CASSEGPGATYGYTF. DNA of the CDR3: TGTGCCAGCAGTGAAGGCCCAGGGGCGACCTATGGCTACACCTTC. The chain recombines TRBV6-1 with TRBJ1-2, with D possibly TRBD1 on 6 matching bases. V lost 1 base, J lost 4 bases, and 13 bases lay in between. The CDR3 runs 15 residues. Germline CDR1 is MNHNS and CDR2 is SASEGT.

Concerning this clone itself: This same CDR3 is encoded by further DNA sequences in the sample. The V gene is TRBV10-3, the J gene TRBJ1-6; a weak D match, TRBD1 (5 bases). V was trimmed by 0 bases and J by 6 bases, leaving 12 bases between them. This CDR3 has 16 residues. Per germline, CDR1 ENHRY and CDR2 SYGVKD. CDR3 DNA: TGTGCCATCAGTGAGTCGAATGGGGCTCTTAATTCACCCCTCCACTTT. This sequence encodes CAISESNGALNSPLHF.

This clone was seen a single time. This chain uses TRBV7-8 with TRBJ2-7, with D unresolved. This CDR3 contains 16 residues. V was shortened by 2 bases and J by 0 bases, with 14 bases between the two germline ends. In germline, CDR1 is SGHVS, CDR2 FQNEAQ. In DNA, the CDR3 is TGTGCCAGCAGCTTATATCCGATTCAAGCCTCCTACGAGCAGTACTTC. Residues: CASSLYPIQASYEQYF.